The 25 T cell receptor beta chains reported below all come from one sample, sequenced in a study of tumor-infiltrating lymphocytes in primary liver carcinoma. From unsorted bulk tissue weighing about 20-33 mg, DNA and RNA were co-extracted. With a constant-region primer, TCR beta cDNA was made from approximately 500 ng of total RNA. Construction of TCR beta libraries relied on three successive nested multiplex PCR rounds employing slightly modified ARM-PCR. TRBV1-TRBV30 forward primers and a C-beta reverse primer were used in the first two PCR rounds, which each ran for approximately 9 cycles. TCRdb reanalysed the multiplex PCR reads using MiXCR and keeps one entry per CDR3 protein. Of roughly 100,000 distinct CDR3 sequences listed, around 80% are singletons. The sequencing input was liver tumor tissue from sampling region 3. Subset meaning: tumor region T3, left-lateral pole. These receptors all stem from a man aged 40-49 years with primary liver carcinoma and hepatitis B virus infection.

Notes on this clonotype: At one end the junction does not follow the germline gene, possibly because of a read error. The rearrangement links TRBV4-2 to TRBJ2-3, with TRBD2 identical over 7 bases. The CDR3 runs 15 residues. Germline CDR1 LGHNA, CDR2 YNFKEQ. The CDR3 nucleotides are TGTGTCAGCAGCCGAAGGACGGGGGGAACAGATAGGCAGTATTTT. It specifies CVSSRRTGGTDRQYF.

This clonotype was detected only once. V and J are TRBV6-2 or TRBV6-3 and TRBJ2-5; TRBD2 might be the D (6 bases). The V end lost 4 bases, the J end lost 9 bases, and 15 bases lay between the germline ends. Germline V CDR1 and CDR2: MNHEY, SVGEGT. The length of the CDR3 is 13 residues. The CDR3 sequence is CASSSHSWEAQYF. The CDR3 bases are TGTGCCAGCAGTTCCCACTCCTGGGAGGCCCAGTACTTC.

On this clonotype itself: One end of the junction is discordant with germline, which a read error may explain. The chain couples TRBV11-1 to TRBJ2-7, with D tentatively TRBD2 (5 bases). CDR3 length: 17 amino acids. Per the germline V gene, CDR1 is SGHAT and CDR2 is FQDESV (reference sequence). CDR3 nucleotide sequence: TGTGTCGGCAGCTTAGGGCCGGCGGGCGAAAGCTCCTACGAGCAGTATTTC. Translated, it gives CVGSLGPAGESSYEQYF.

Turning to this clonotype: Germline and junction disagree at one end, which may indicate a read error. The V and J genes are TRBV6-5 and TRBJ2-3; TRBD2 matches at 7 bases. Germline V gene sequence: CDR1 MNHEY, CDR2 SVGAGI. The CDR3 runs to 15 residues. Here the CDR3 reads CTSNRGLGVTDTQYF. The CDR3 DNA follows: TGTACCAGCAACCGAGGACTAGGGGTAACAGATACGCAGTATTTT.

This clonotype was observed at least ten times. The chain has TRBV6-6 and TRBJ1-1, with D perhaps matching TRBD1 (5 bases). Germline CDR1 and CDR2: MNHNY and SVGAGI (reference sequence). V was pared by 4 bases and J by 1 base, with 7 bases between. There are 13 residues in the CDR3. The CDR3 reads CASSFQGNTEAFF. The CDR3 DNA follows: TGTGCCAGCAGTTTCCAGGGGAACACTGAAGCTTTCTTT.

A note on this clonotype: Sequence at one end of the junction differs from germline and may be a read error. The DNA for the CDR3 is TGTGCCAGCAATTTAACAGGACTAGTCGGCTACACCTTC. Translation gives CASNLTGLVGYTF. The rearrangement joins TRBV12-3 or TRBV12-4 to TRBJ1-2; possibly TRBD1 for D (5 bases). This CDR3 has 13 residues.

This clonotype was counted a few times. One end of the junction varies from germline; a read error may be responsible. The chain combines TRBV12-3 or TRBV12-4 with TRBJ1-2; 10 bases are a match to TRBD1. The CDR3 has 15 amino acids. In nucleotides, the CDR3 is TGTGCCAGTAGTTTAGACAGACAGGGGGCGCGGGGCTGCACCTTC. It codes for CASSLDRQGARGCTF.

With regard to this clonotype: Germline is not matched at one junction end, which may reflect a read error. The chain couples TRBV12-3 or TRBV12-4 to TRBJ2-2, with D maybe TRBD2 (6 bases). CDR3 size: 14 residues. The chain's CDR3 is CASSLVDYTRELFF. CDR3 DNA: TGCGCCAGCAGTTTAGTGGACTACACCAGGGAGCTGTTTTTT.

The CDR3 DNA is TGTGCCAGTATGGCATCTTCGGCCGCTAGCGGCTACAATGAGCAGTTCTTC. This encodes CASMASSAASGYNEQFF. The chain is built from TRBV19 and TRBJ2-1, with 7 bases that match TRBD2. The germline V gene encodes CDR1 LNHDA and CDR2 SQIVND (reference sequence). The CDR3 runs 17 residues. The junction had 15 bases not matched to a gene; V was cut back by 7 bases and J by 3 bases. The full variable domain, in which reference TRBV19 and TRBJ2-1 provide the parts outside the CDR3, is DGGITQSPKYLFRKEGQNVTLSCEQNLNHDAMYWYRQDPGQGLRLIYYSQIVNDFQKGDIAEGYSVSREKKESFPLTVTSAQKNPTAFYLCASMASSAASGYNEQFFGPGTRLTVL.

As regards this clonotype: Its ends do not fully match the called genes, so a read error is possible. V gene TRBV28 combines with J gene TRBJ2-5; D perhaps matches TRBD1 (6 bases). The CDR3 is made up of 13 amino acids. Germline loops: CDR1 MDHEN, CDR2 SYDVKM. The CDR3 is CVSREQGPETQYF. CDR3 nucleotide sequence: TGTGTCAGCAGAGAACAGGGTCCAGAGACCCAGTACTTC.

A note on this clonotype: Since no conserved phenylalanine or tryptophan closes the CDR3, a read error is the likely cause. The V and J genes are TRBV10-1 and TRBJ2-7; 9 positions match TRBD2. The junction had 8 bases not matched to a gene; V was cut back by 7 bases and J by 4 bases. CDR1 is WNHNN and CDR2 is SYGVQD in the germline V gene (reference sequence). This CDR3 is 14 amino acids long. The CDR3 loop is CASNGETSGYEQYL. In nucleotides, the CDR3 is TGCGCCAGCAATGGGGAGACTAGCGGATACGAGCAGTACTTA.

The CDR3 region is CVCSITGTANSGNTIYF. The DNA for the CDR3 is TGTGTCTGCAGCATTACCGGGACAGCGAACTCTGGAAACACCATATATTTT. The chain combines TRBV6-5 with TRBJ1-3; 7 positions match TRBD1. The CDR3 loop spans 17 amino acids. Per the germline V gene, CDR1 is MNHEY and CDR2 is SVGAGI.

Details on this clonotype: Given a much more abundant clone one base away, this may be a read error. V usage is TRBV27 and J usage is TRBJ2-1, with a possible D match to TRBD2 (6 bases). Germline CDR1 is MNHEY and CDR2 is SMNVEV (reference sequence). The CDR3 spans 13 residues. In DNA form, the CDR3 reads TGTACCAGCAGTGAGCGGGCGTACAATGAGCAGTTCTTC. Residues: CTSSERAYNEQFF.

The V and J genes are TRBV20-1 and TRBJ2-1, with 12 bases aligning to TRBD2. Germline assignment: CDR1 DFQATT and CDR2 SNEGSKA (reference sequence). The CDR3 loop spans 16 amino acids. J was trimmed by 8 bases and V by 1 base; bases with no gene match: 9. CDR3 coding DNA: TGCAGTGCTAGAGCTCCGGGACTAGCGGGTTTTTATGAGCAGTTCTTC. Amino acid sequence: CSARAPGLAGFYEQFF.

This clonotype was recorded a few times. The chain combines TRBV6-5 with TRBJ1-6; 7 bases map to TRBD1. CDR3 size: 15 residues. Germline trimming cut 9 bases from V and 9 bases from J; bases unmatched to any gene: 14. Germline CDR1 is MNHEY and CDR2 is SVGAGI. This CDR3 reads CASRRDTGDSSPLHF. Written as DNA, the CDR3 is TGTGCCAGTAGGAGAGACACAGGGGACAGTTCACCCCTCCACTTT.

The chain has TRBV4-2 and TRBJ2-1; 11 nucleotides match TRBD2. Germline trimming cut 2 bases from V and 8 bases from J; bases unmatched to any gene: 5. There are 15 residues in the CDR3. Germline V gene data show CDR1 as LGHNA and CDR2 as YNFKEQ. Here the CDR3 DNA reads TGTGCCAGCAGCCAATCTAGCGGGAGGATTGATGAGCAGTTCTTC. This sequence encodes CASSQSSGRIDEQFF.

Points on this clonotype: Relative to the germline gene, one junction end is altered; a read error may explain this. The chain recombines TRBV4-2 with TRBJ2-1, with 9 bases lining up with TRBD2. The CDR3 consists of 17 residues. Germline loops: CDR1 LGHNA, CDR2 YNFKEQ. This chain's CDR3 is CTSSQEVAGAPYNERFF. CDR3 nucleotides: TGTACTAGCAGCCAAGAGGTAGCGGGGGCCCCCTACAATGAGCGGTTCTTC.

Concerning this clonotype itself: One end of the junction varies from germline; a read error may be responsible. The chain has TRBV6-5 and TRBJ2-5; perhaps TRBD2 as D (5 bases). The CDR3 is made up of 17 amino acids. Looked up from germline, CDR1 is MNHEY and CDR2 is SVGAGI. The CDR3 nucleotides read TGTGTCAGCAGATACTCGAAGGTCTGGGCCCCGGGAAAGACCCAGTACTTC. Protein: CVSRYSKVWAPGKTQYF.

CDR3 sequence: CASSHKPSGSYEQYF. The CDR3 coding sequence is TGTGCCAGCAGTCATAAGCCAAGCGGCTCCTACGAGCAGTACTTC. The chain has TRBV6-2 or TRBV6-3 and TRBJ2-7; D possibly corresponds to TRBD2 (5 bases). Germline-derived CDR1 and CDR2 are MNHEY and SVGEGT. Trimming took off 5 bases at V and 0 bases at J, with 14 bases between the two ends. The CDR3 loop spans 15 amino acids.

This clonotype was observed a single time. Given the absence of the conserved phenylalanine or tryptophan at the CDR3 end, a read error is likely. The chain combines TRBV4-1 with TRBJ1-1; possibly TRBD1 for D (6 bases). Germline CDR1 and CDR2: MGHRA and YSYEKL. The CDR3 covers 15 residues. V lost 4 bases and J 5 bases, leaving 17 bases between the germline ends. The CDR3: CASSRSGEAHTEAFL. The CDR3 DNA follows: TGCGCCAGCAGCCGATCAGGGGAGGCACATACTGAAGCTTTCTTG.

With regard to this clonotype: Sequence at one end of the junction differs from germline and may be a read error. The chain recombines TRBV6-5 with TRBJ1-2; no clear D gene. There are 14 residues in the CDR3. Germline V gene sequence: CDR1 MNHEY, CDR2 SVGAGI. CDR3 residues: CASSLNPANYGHIF. CDR3 nucleotides: TGTGCCAGCAGTCTGAACCCAGCTAACTATGGCCACATCTTC.

The chain links TRBV11-1 to TRBJ2-3; D may be TRBD1 or TRBD2 (5 bases each). CDR3 length: 19 amino acids. Germline CDR1 and CDR2: SGHAT and FQDESV (reference sequence). V lost 4 bases to trimming and J lost 2 bases, with 25 bases between them. The CDR3, as DNA: TGTGCCAGCAGCTATGGGGGAAGTTCTGTTGGAGCCCACACAGATACGCAGTATTTT. Translation gives CASSYGGSSVGAHTDTQYF.

As for this clonotype: A junction end diverges from the germline sequence, so it may reflect a read error. The genes are TRBV6-1 and TRBJ2-2, with 9 bases identical to TRBD1. CDR1 and CDR2 (germline): MNHNS, SASEGT. There are 17 residues in the CDR3. The CDR3 bases are TGTGCCAGCAGTTTGACAGGGGGTGCGCCGAACACCTGGGAGCTGTTTTTT. Protein sequence: CASSLTGGAPNTWELFF.

This clonotype has more than one count but fewer than ten. Sequence at one end of the junction differs from germline and may be a read error. The V gene is TRBV5-6, the J gene TRBJ1-1, with TRBD1 matching over 8 bases. The CDR3 is 14 residues long. Germline V gives CDR1 SGHDT, CDR2 YYEEEE. CDR3 bases: TGTGCCAGCGGCTTGGCACAGACAGGGGCTGAAGCTTCCTTT. The encoded protein is CASGLAQTGAEASF.

V and J are TRBV20-1 and TRBJ2-1; tentative D call: TRBD2 (6 bases). CDR1 is DFQATT and CDR2 is SNEGSKA in the germline V gene (reference sequence). The CDR3 length is 14 residues. With 3 bases removed from V and 7 bases from J, the gap between germline ends came to 16 bases. Here the CDR3 DNA reads TGCAGTGCTAGGCTCAGCGGGTGGGAGAATGAGCAGTTCTTC. Protein sequence: CSARLSGWENEQFF.